This section outlines one TCR beta chain sequence together with its context. Its specificity is not known. This record belongs to a study of cytomegalovirus exposure and HLA in healthy donors. Researchers ran the PCR with 60 Vbeta and 13 Jbeta primers. The repertoire was sequenced with immunoSEQ multiplex PCR; TCRdb's copy has only in-frame clones and lacks some. Among about 78,000 clones, around 80% were seen once, and the ten largest hold 0.85% to 1.3%. Regarding the study as a whole: TCR beta chain V- and J-gene trimming was linked, in a later analysis, to a missense variant in DCLRE1C. As a later analysis revealed, the rate of TCR association differed by HLA locus, with DRB1 most and HLA-C fewest.

The TCR comes from a male donor in good health and CMV-seronegative. Sequencing was done on a sample of PBMCs.

CDR3 loop: CASSVAGFNEKLFF. CDR3 coding DNA: TGTGCCAGCAGTGTGGCAGGGTTTAATGAAAAACTGTTTTTT. This sequence joins TRBV6-1 and TRBJ1-4; the D gene is possibly TRBD1 (5 bases). Germline V CDR1 and CDR2: MNHNS, SASEGT. Trimming took 4 bases from V and 4 from J, leaving 10 bases between them. The CDR3 is made up of 14 amino acids.